Presented here are 30 T cell receptor beta chains from one specimen sequenced in a study of tumor and adjacent non-tumor tissue in lung cancer. No cell sorting was done before RNA was extracted from the tissue. A modified ARM-PCR protocol with three rounds of nested PCR amplified TCRbeta. TCRdb redid the calling of the multiplex PCR reads with MiXCR, one entry per CDR3 protein. The sample lists under 95,000 distinct CDR3 sequences, 65% to 75% occurring once. Sequenced input: lung tumor tissue. The origin of the receptors is a man between 60 and 75 years old with non-small cell lung cancer.

The chain carries TRBV5-4 and TRBJ2-5; 7 nucleotides match TRBD1. V dropped 10 bases and J dropped 2; count of bases not matched to a gene: 8. The CDR3 sequence is 13 residues long. Germline V gene lookup returns CDR1 SGHNT and CDR2 YYREEE (reference sequence). The CDR3 nucleotides read TGTGCCTGCACTCAGGGACAGCAAGAGACCCAGTACTTC. It codes for CACTQGQQETQYF.

Comment on this clonotype: A much larger clone differs from this one at a single base, so this may be a read error. Since no conserved phenylalanine or tryptophan closes the CDR3, a read error is the likely cause. The rearrangement joins TRBV4-3 to TRBJ2-3; 14 nucleotides align to TRBD2. This CDR3 spans 16 amino acids. Germline V gene lookup returns CDR1 LGHNA and CDR2 YSLEER. The CDR3 loop is CTSSQDGLAGGDTQYL. The CDR3 DNA follows: TGCACCAGCAGCCAAGATGGACTAGCGGGAGGAGATACGCAGTATTTG.

This clonotype was counted many times. The genes are TRBV13 and TRBJ2-1, with a possible D match to TRBD1 (6 bases). The CDR3 has 16 residues. V dropped 3 bases and J dropped 1 base, with 13 bases sitting between them. Germline CDR1 PRHDT, CDR2 FYEKMQ (reference sequence). Here the CDR3 reads CASSFGGAMSYNEQFF. CDR3 nucleotide sequence: TGTGCCAGCAGCTTTGGGGGCGCGATGTCCTACAATGAGCAGTTCTTC.

About this clonotype: With a much larger clone just one base away, this may be a read error. The J gene is TRBJ1-5, the V gene TRBV7-8, with 8 positions matching TRBD2. The DNA end is a closer match to TRBJ2-3, so the J assignment may be wrong. The germline CDR1 and CDR2 sequences are SGHVS and FQNEAQ. The CDR3 is made up of 15 amino acids. The CDR3 coding sequence is TGTGCCAGCAGCCCGGGCGGGGGGCCCAATCAGCCCCAGTATTTT. Its translation: CASSPGGGPNQPQYF.

On this clonotype itself: Since the CDR3 does not end with the conserved phenylalanine or tryptophan, this likely comes from a read error. The gene calls are TRBV11-2 and TRBJ2-3; D tentatively fits TRBD1 or TRBD2 (5 bases each). CDR1 SGHAT and CDR2 FQNNGV come from the germline V gene. The CDR3 extends over 16 amino acids. Trimming shortened V by 6 bases and J by 2 bases, and 18 bases separated the two germline ends. In nucleotides, the CDR3 is TGTGCCAGCAGTTTGGACGGCCGAGGGGACACAGATACGCAGTATTAT. Its protein is CASSLDGRGDTDTQYY.

There are a few counts of this clonotype. Given a much more abundant clone one base away, this may be a read error. Without the conserved terminal phenylalanine or tryptophan, this CDR3 likely stems from a read error. The chain recombines TRBV12-5 with TRBJ2-1; D may be TRBD1 (6 bases). Germline V lookup: CDR1 LGHNT, CDR2 FRNRAP. CDR3 length equals 14 residues. V lost 0 bases and J lost 12, with 15 bases in between. CDR3 in DNA: TGTGCTAGTGGTTTGGTCACCACCTGGACAGTGCAGTTCCTC. Translating it yields CASGLVTTWTVQFL.

J is TRBJ2-2 and V is TRBV11-2; the D gene is possibly TRBD2 (5 bases). There are 13 residues in the CDR3. Looked up from germline, CDR1 is SGHAT and CDR2 is FQNNGV. V was pared by 1 base and J by 5 bases, with 5 bases between. The CDR3 nucleotides are TGTGCCAGCAGCTTAGGAGGGACCGGGGAGCTGTTTTTT. The encoded protein is CASSLGGTGELFF.

To note about this clonotype: Relative to the germline gene, one junction end is altered; a read error may explain this. V is TRBV5-1 and J is TRBJ1-4; tentative D call: TRBD1 (5 bases). The germline gives CDR1 SGHRS, CDR2 YFSETQ. CDR3 length equals 15 residues. DNA for the CDR3: TGCGCCAGTAGCGTCCAGGGAGCAACTAATGAAAAACCGTTTTTT. Protein: CASSVQGATNEKPFF.

On this clonotype: The junction does not match germline at one end; this may be a read error. The chain employs TRBV6-6 and TRBJ2-7; D gene ambiguous. The CDR3 totals 12 residues. In germline, CDR1 is MNHNY, CDR2 SVGAGI (reference sequence). CDR3 in DNA: TGTGCCAGCGGATCACTACCCTACGAGCGGTACTTC. Protein product: CASGSLPYERYF.

Worth noting for this clonotype: Germline and junction disagree at one end, which may indicate a read error. V and J are TRBV11-2 and TRBJ1-2; D call uncertain. This CDR3 region has 13 residues. Germline loops: CDR1 SGHAT, CDR2 FQNNGV. The CDR3 DNA is TGTGTCAGCAGCTTATTGAGAAAATCAGGCTACGCCTTC. Translation gives CVSSLLRKSGYAF.

As regards this clonotype: Since the CDR3 does not end with the conserved phenylalanine or tryptophan, this likely comes from a read error. The chain joins TRBV20-1 to TRBJ2-2; 9 nucleotides line up with TRBD2. Looked up from germline, CDR1 is DFQATT and CDR2 is SNEGSKA (reference sequence). The V and J ends lost 5 bases and 8 bases, in that order; junction bases with no gene match: 3. The CDR3 is made up of 12 amino acids. CDR3 sequence: CSAPSGVGELFL. The CDR3 DNA reads TGCAGTGCTCCTAGCGGGGTAGGGGAGCTGTTTCTT.

Comment on this clonotype: A junction boundary mismatches the germline segment, possibly from a read error. The V call is TRBV4-2, the J call TRBJ2-6; TRBD1 agrees at 8 bases. Germline values: CDR1 LGHNA, CDR2 YNFKEQ. CDR3 length equals 18 residues. The CDR3 DNA reads TGTGTCAGCAGCCACCCGGGACAGGCCTACTCTGGGGCCAACGTCCTGAGTTTC. It is translated as CVSSHPGQAYSGANVLSF.

This chain joins TRBV4-3 and TRBJ2-1; D is possibly TRBD1 (6 bases). Trimming stripped 2 bases from V and 6 bases from J, with 14 bases between. The V gene's germline CDR1 is LGHNA and CDR2 YSLEER. This CDR3 is 15 amino acids long. CDR3 residues: CASSQQNGTTNEQFF. The CDR3 DNA follows: TGCGCCAGCAGCCAACAGAACGGGACAACCAATGAGCAGTTCTTC.

On this clonotype: It is likely a read error, because the conserved phenylalanine at the end of the CDR3 is missing. The rearrangement links TRBV28 to TRBJ2-3; tentatively, D is TRBD2 (6 bases). CDR1 and CDR2 from the germline V gene are MDHEN and SYDVKM. Trimming stripped 6 bases from V and 2 bases from J, with 15 bases between. The CDR3 loop spans 15 amino acids. DNA for the CDR3: TGTGCCAGCAGCCAGGTTGGAGGGAACACAGATACGCAGTATATT. It translates to CASSQVGGNTDTQYI.

About this clonotype itself: A read error may be the cause here, since a much bigger clone is one base away. The chain recombines TRBV5-6 with TRBJ1-2; D not resolved. The CDR3 covers 14 residues. Per the germline V gene, CDR1 is SGHDT and CDR2 is YYEEEE. The CDR3 bases are TGTGCCAGCGGCTTGCCCGGGAAGAACTATGGCTACACCTTC. Protein product: CASGLPGKNYGYTF.

In the case of this clonotype: A much more abundant neighbour one base away suggests this may be a read error. The chain recombines TRBV24-1 with TRBJ2-1, with unresolved D. Germline V gene sequence: CDR1 KGHDR, CDR2 SFDVKD. The CDR3 runs 13 residues. The CDR3 protein is CATSRAEYNEHFF. CDR3 DNA: TGTGCCACCAGTCGGGCGGAATACAATGAGCACTTCTTC.

This clonotype was seen repeatedly, ten times or more. CDR3 in DNA: TGTGCCAGCAGTGAGGACAGGTTGTCGGGCGAGCAGTACTTC. Encoded protein: CASSEDRLSGEQYF. The chain links TRBV6-1 to TRBJ2-7, with 7 bases aligning to TRBD1. With 3 bases clipped from V and 6 bases from J, the junction kept 8 bases outside the gene matches. CDR1 and CDR2 from the germline V gene are MNHNS and SASEGT. The CDR3 spans 14 residues.

Ten or more counts support this clonotype. This chain links TRBV28 with TRBJ2-1, with TRBD2 matching 13 bases. Germline V gene sequence: CDR1 MDHEN, CDR2 SYDVKM. The J segment lost 7 bases and the V segment lost 5 bases, leaving 5 bases of the junction unmatched. The CDR3 is made up of 15 amino acids. The CDR3 here is CASSILAGGANEQFF. The CDR3 nucleotides are TGTGCCAGCAGTATACTAGCGGGAGGGGCAAATGAGCAGTTCTTC.

Turning to this clonotype: This is likely a read error, given that the CDR3 carries no conserved phenylalanine or tryptophan at its end. Because the CDR3's place on the DNA is in doubt, the DNA is left out and the CDR3 is given as listed by TCRdb. This chain connects TRBV12-3 or TRBV12-4 to TRBJ2-3; TRBD2 is taken as the D call from the table, unchecked against the DNA. The CDR3 totals 17 residues, both ends included. CDR3 protein: CASSLKLAGGGTDTPYL.

A word on this clonotype: One end of the junction is discordant with germline, which a read error may explain. V and J are TRBV5-1 and TRBJ2-3; 7 nucleotides agree with TRBD1. The CDR3 sequence is 14 residues long. The germline gives CDR1 SGHRS, CDR2 YFSETQ. The DNA for the CDR3 is TGCGCCAGCAGACTGGGACAGCCCACAGATACTCAGTATTTT. As protein: CASRLGQPTDTQYF.

Regarding this clonotype: This may stem from a read error, because a much larger clone lies one nucleotide away. This chain connects TRBV20-1 to TRBJ2-5; a weak D match, TRBD1 (5 bases). This CDR3 comprises 12 residues. Germline CDR1 is DFQATT and CDR2 is SNEGSKA (reference sequence). The chain's CDR3 is CNARSSGETQYF. For the CDR3, the DNA is TGCAATGCTAGGTCGTCAGGGGAGACCCAGTACTTC.

Concerning this clonotype: A much larger clone differs by one base, so this may be a read error. The chain has TRBV7-9 and TRBJ2-2; the D is unclear. CDR1 SEHNR and CDR2 FQNEAQ come from the germline V gene (reference sequence). V was shortened by 1 base and J by 9 bases, with 6 bases between the two germline ends. This CDR3 is built from 12 residues. The CDR3 bases are TGTGCCAGCAGCTTAGACGCCCGGGAGCTGTTTTTT. Protein product: CASSLDARELFF. Full variable domain (outside the CDR3, taken from reference TRBV7-9 and TRBJ2-2): DTGVSQNPRHKITKRGQNVTFRCDPISEHNRLYWYRQTLGQGPEFLTYFQNEAQLEKSRLLSDRFSAERPKGSFSTLEIQRTEQGDSAMYLCASSLDARELFFGEGSRLTVL.

The chain employs TRBV12-3 or TRBV12-4 and TRBJ2-1; TRBD2 matches at 7 bases. After removal of 5 bases from V and 4 bases from J, the junction contained 14 bases not matched to a gene. The length of the CDR3 is 17 residues. CDR3 nucleotide sequence: TGTGCCAGCAGTCTCCCCTCAGCGGGGTGCGGATACAATGAGCAGTTCTTC. It yields the protein CASSLPSAGCGYNEQFF.

A word on this clonotype: It may be a read error: a sequence one base away is much more abundant. This sequence joins TRBV20-1 and TRBJ2-4; 7 bases are a match to TRBD1. CDR1 and CDR2 (germline): DFQATT, SNEGSKA (reference sequence). The CDR3 sequence is 13 residues long. The CDR3, as DNA: TGCTGTGCTAGCCCGGGACAGCTAAACATTCAGTACTTC. This codes for CCASPGQLNIQYF.

A note on this clonotype: A much larger clone sits a single nucleotide away, making a read error possible. The chain combines TRBV21-1 with TRBJ2-1. TRBV21-1 is assigned pseudogene status. The CDR3 covers 12 residues. The DNA of the CDR3 is TGTGCCAGCAACCGGCCTCAGGATGAGCAGTTCTTC. It yields the protein CASNRPQDEQFF.

A note on this clonotype: Mismatch with germline at one junction end may stem from a read error. The chain joins TRBV10-2 to TRBJ1-6; the match to TRBD1 covers 7 bases. From germline, CDR1 is WSHSY and CDR2 SAAADI. This CDR3 is 15 amino acids long. The CDR3 DNA sequence: TGCGCCATCAGTGAGGAGGGACAGTGTAATTCACCCCTCCACTTT. It codes for CAISEEGQCNSPLHF.

This clonotype was counted ten times or more. The CDR3 loop is CASSYLGNTEAFF. As DNA, the CDR3 is TGTGCCAGCAGTTACCTGGGGAACACTGAAGCTTTCTTT. V is TRBV6-5 and J is TRBJ1-1; D unclear. The CDR3 totals 13 residues. CDR1 and CDR2 from the germline V gene are MNHEY and SVGAGI. Trimming removed 2 bases at V and 1 base at J, with 5 bases between.

Comment on this clonotype: The CDR3 end shows no conserved phenylalanine or tryptophan, and so a read error is likely. The chain combines TRBV10-2 with TRBJ2-2, with D possibly matching TRBD2 (6 bases). Per the germline V gene, CDR1 is WSHSY and CDR2 is SAAADI. Trimming took 6 bases from V and 8 from J, leaving 10 bases between them. The CDR3 runs to 12 residues. CDR3 in amino acids: CASRASAGELFL. DNA for the CDR3: TGCGCCAGCAGAGCTAGCGCAGGGGAGCTGTTTTTA.

This clonotype was seen only a few times. The chain joins TRBV5-1 to TRBJ1-6; 7 bases map to TRBD1. The germline V gene has CDR1 SGHRS and CDR2 YFSETQ. Unmatched junction bases numbered 8, after V lost 5 bases and J lost 9 bases. This CDR3 comprises 14 residues. In DNA form, the CDR3 reads TGCGCCAGCAGTTACCAGGGGGGGAGTTCACCCCTCCACTTT. It codes for CASSYQGGSSPLHF. The full variable domain, rest sourced from reference TRBV5-1 and TRBJ1-6, is KAGVTQTPRYLIKTRGQQVTLSCSPISGHRSVSWYQQTPGQGLQFLFEYFSETQRNKGNFPGRFSGRQFSNSRSEMNVSTLELGDSALYLCASSYQGGSSPLHFGNGTRLTVT.

This clonotype was recorded at least ten times. This chain connects TRBV12-3 or TRBV12-4 to TRBJ2-7; 8 nucleotides match TRBD1. This CDR3 is built from 14 residues. V lost 5 bases and J lost 2; bases outside the gene matches: 5. The CDR3 here is CASSRTGRTYEQYF. The CDR3 DNA sequence: TGTGCCAGCAGTAGGACAGGGAGAACCTACGAGCAGTACTTC.